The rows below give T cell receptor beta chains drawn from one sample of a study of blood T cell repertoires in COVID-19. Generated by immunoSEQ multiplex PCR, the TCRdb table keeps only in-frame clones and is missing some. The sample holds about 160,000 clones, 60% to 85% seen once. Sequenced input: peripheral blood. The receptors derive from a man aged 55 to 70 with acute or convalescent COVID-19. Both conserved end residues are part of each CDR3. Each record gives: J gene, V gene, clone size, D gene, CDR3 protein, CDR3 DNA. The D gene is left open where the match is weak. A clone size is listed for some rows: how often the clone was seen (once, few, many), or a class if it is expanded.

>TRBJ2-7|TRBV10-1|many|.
CASSGQTPYEQYF
TGCGCCAGCAGTGGCCAAACACCCTACGAGCAGTACTTC
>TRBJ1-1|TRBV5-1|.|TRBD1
CASSSQGAENTEAFF
TGCGCCAGCAGCTCACAGGGGGCGGAGAACACTGAAGCTTTCTTT
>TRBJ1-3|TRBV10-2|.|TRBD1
CASFPGQGAGNTIYF
TGCGCCAGTTTTCCGGGACAGGGGGCCGGGAACACCATATATTTT
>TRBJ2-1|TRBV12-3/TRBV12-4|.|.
CASSLEPLDEQFF
TGTGCCAGCAGTTTAGAGCCACTCGATGAGCAGTTCTTC
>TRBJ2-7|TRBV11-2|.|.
CASSLGGHEQYF
TGTGCCAGCAGCTTAGGAGGGCACGAGCAGTACTTC
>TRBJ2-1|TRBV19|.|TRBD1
CASSIVLGQGSNEQFF
TGTGCCAGTAGTATAGTTTTGGGACAGGGTTCCAATGAGCAGTTCTTC
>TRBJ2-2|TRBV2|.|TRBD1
CASSLGQGTGYTGELFF
TGTGCCAGCAGTCTTGGACAGGGAACGGGGTACACCGGGGAGCTGTTTTTT
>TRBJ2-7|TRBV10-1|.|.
CASSDASDSQYF
TGCGCCAGCAGTGATGCTTCGGACTCGCAGTACTTC
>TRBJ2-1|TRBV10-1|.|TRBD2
CASSERTSGVYNEQFF
TGCGCCAGCAGTGAACGGACTAGCGGGGTCTACAATGAGCAGTTCTTC
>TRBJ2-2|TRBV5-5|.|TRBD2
CASSVRLAGAGGELFF
TGTGCCAGCAGCGTCCGACTAGCGGGGGCGGGCGGGGAGCTGTTTTTT
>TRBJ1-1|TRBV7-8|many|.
CASSLVYGNTEAFF
TGTGCCAGCAGCTTAGTGTACGGGAACACTGAAGCTTTCTTT
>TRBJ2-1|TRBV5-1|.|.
CASSPYTDSRWYLYNEQFF
TGCGCCAGCAGCCCTTACACCGACTCGAGATGGTACCTCTACAATGAGCAGTTCTTC
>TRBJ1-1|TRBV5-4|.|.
CASSLSQNTEAFF
TGTGCCAGCAGCTTGTCACAGAACACTGAAGCTTTCTTT
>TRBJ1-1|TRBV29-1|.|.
CSVDRNTEAFF
TGCAGCGTTGACCGGAACACTGAAGCTTTCTTT
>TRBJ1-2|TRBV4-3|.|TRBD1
CASSQVGTGVDGYTF
TGCGCCAGCAGCCAAGTCGGGACAGGGGTGGATGGCTACACCTTC
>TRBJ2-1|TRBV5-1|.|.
CASSVGQNNEQFF
TGCGCCAGCAGCGTCGGACAGAACAATGAGCAGTTCTTC
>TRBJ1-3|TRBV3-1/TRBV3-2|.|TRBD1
CASSQATGGISGNTIYF
TGTGCCAGCAGCCAGGCTACAGGGGGCATCTCTGGAAACACCATATATTTT
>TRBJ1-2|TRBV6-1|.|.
CASSENPGSNYGYTF
TGTGCCAGCAGTGAAAATCCAGGTTCTAACTATGGCTACACCTTC
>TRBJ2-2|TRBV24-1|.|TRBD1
CATKGQGASGELFF
TGTGCCACCAAGGGACAGGGGGCCTCCGGGGAGCTGTTTTTT
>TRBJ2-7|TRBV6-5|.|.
CASYLRAGPYEQYF
TGTGCCAGTTACCTGCGGGCAGGACCATACGAGCAGTACTTC
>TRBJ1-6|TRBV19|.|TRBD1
CASSIPGGNSPLHF
TGTGCCAGTAGTATCCCAGGGGGTAATTCACCCCTCCACTTT
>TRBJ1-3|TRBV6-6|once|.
CASSPDGYSGNTIYF
TGTGCCAGCAGTCCCGACGGGTACTCTGGAAACACCATATATTTT
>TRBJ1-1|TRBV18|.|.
CASSRRGGEGVYTEAFF
TGTGCCAGCTCACGGCGGGGGGGTGAAGGAGTTTACACTGAAGCTTTCTTT
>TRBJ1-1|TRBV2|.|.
CASSSRPQGRNTEAFF
TGTGCCAGCAGTTCTCGACCCCAGGGCCGGAACACTGAAGCTTTCTTT
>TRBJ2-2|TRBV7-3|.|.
CASSPRSSTGELFF
TGTGCCAGCAGCCCCCGATCGTCTACGGGGGAGCTGTTTTTT
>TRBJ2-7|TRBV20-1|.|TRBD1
CSASSPTGKTTYEQYF
TGCAGTGCTAGTTCGCCGACAGGGAAAACAACCTACGAGCAGTACTTC
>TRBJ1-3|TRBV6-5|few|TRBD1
CASSYSTGAGNTIYF
TGTGCCAGCAGTTACTCGACAGGGGCTGGAAACACCATATATTTT
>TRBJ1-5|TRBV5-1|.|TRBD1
CASSAGQGGQPQHF
TGCGCCAGCAGCGCGGGACAGGGAGGTCAGCCCCAGCATTTT
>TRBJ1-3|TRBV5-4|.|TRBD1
CASSPGTGNGNTIYF
TGTGCCAGCAGCCCTGGGACAGGGAACGGAAACACCATATATTTT
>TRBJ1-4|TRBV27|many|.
CASKLNRQPSTNEKLFF
TGTGCCAGCAAACTAAATAGACAGCCCTCAACTAATGAAAAACTGTTTTTT
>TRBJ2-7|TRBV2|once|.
CASRWDGSSYEQYF
TGTGCCAGCAGATGGGACGGGAGCTCCTACGAGCAGTACTTC
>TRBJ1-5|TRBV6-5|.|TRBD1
CASGGGRPQHF
TGTGCCAGCGGAGGGGGCCGGCCCCAGCATTTT
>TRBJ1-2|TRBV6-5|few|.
CASSGQSYGYTF
TGTGCCAGCTCCGGACAGTCCTATGGCTACACCTTC
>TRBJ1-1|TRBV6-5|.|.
CASSYSTGMNTEAFF
TGTGCCAGCAGTTACTCCACAGGAATGAACACTGAAGCTTTCTTT
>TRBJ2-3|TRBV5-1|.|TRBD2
CASSQGLAGSTDTQYF
TGCGCCAGCAGCCAGGGACTAGCGGGGAGCACAGATACGCAGTATTTT
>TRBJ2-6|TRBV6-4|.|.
CASSDGVAGANVLTF
TGTGCCAGCAGTGACGGAGTTGCTGGGGCCAACGTCCTGACTTTC
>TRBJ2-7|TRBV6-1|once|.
CASSEGGSSYEQYF
TGTGCCAGCAGTGAAGGAGGGTCTAGCTACGAGCAGTACTTC
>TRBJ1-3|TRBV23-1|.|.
CASSQPERSSGNTIYF
TGCGCCAGCAGTCAGCCCGAACGGTCCTCTGGAAACACCATATATTTT
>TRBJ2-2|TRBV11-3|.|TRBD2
CASSAGGNTGELFF
TGTGCCAGCAGCGCGGGGGGGAACACCGGGGAGCTGTTTTTT
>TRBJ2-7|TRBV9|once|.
CASSVGGDRSYEQYF
TGTGCCAGCAGCGTAGGCGGCGACAGGAGCTACGAGCAGTACTTC
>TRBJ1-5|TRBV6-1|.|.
CASSEGGNSNQPQHF
TGTGCCAGCAGTGAGGGAGGAAATAGCAATCAGCCCCAGCATTTT
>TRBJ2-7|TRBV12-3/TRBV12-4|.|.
CASSSAGHHEQYF
TGTGCCAGCAGTTCGGCAGGACACCACGAGCAGTACTTC
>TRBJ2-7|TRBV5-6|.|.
CASSLRGSYEQYF
TGTGCCAGCAGCTTGAGGGGTTCCTACGAGCAGTACTTC
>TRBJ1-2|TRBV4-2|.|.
CASSQDSSASNYGYTF
TGTGCCAGCAGCCAGGACAGCTCTGCCTCTAACTATGGCTACACCTTC
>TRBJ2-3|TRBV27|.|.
CASSLTRSTDTQYF
TGTGCCAGCAGTTTAACTAGGAGCACAGATACGCAGTATTTT